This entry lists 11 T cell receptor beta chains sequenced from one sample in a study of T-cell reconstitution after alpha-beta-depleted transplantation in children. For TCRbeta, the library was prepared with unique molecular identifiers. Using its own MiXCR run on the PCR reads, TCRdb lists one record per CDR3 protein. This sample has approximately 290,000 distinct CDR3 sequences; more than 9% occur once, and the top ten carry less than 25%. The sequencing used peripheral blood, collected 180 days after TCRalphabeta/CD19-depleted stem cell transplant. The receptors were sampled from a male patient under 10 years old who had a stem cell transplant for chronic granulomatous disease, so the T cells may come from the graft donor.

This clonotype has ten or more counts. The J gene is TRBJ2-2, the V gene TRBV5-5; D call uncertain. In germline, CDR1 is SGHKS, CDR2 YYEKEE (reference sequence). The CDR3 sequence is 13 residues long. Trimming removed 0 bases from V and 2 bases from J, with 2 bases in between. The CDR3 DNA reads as TGTGCCAGCAGCTTGGACAACACCGGGGAGCTGTTTTTT. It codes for CASSLDNTGELFF.

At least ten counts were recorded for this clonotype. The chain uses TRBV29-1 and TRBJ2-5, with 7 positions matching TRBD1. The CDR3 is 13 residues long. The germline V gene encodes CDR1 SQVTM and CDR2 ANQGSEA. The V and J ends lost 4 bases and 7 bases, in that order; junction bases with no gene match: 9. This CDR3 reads CSVVRQGAGTQYF. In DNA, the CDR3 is TGCAGCGTTGTCAGACAGGGAGCCGGGACCCAGTACTTC.

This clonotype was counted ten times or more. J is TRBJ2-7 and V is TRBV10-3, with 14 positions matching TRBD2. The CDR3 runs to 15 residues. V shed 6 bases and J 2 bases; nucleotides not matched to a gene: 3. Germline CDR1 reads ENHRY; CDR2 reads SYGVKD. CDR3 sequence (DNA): TGTGCCATCAGCCCGGGACTAGCGGGGGCCTACGAGCAGTACTTC. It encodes CAISPGLAGAYEQYF.

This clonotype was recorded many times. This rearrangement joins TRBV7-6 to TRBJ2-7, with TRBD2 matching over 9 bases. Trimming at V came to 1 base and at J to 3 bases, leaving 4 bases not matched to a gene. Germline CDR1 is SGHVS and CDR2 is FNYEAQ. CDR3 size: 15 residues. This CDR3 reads CASSLGSGRIYEQYF. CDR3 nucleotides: TGTGCCAGCAGCTTAGGTAGCGGGAGAATCTACGAGCAGTACTTC.

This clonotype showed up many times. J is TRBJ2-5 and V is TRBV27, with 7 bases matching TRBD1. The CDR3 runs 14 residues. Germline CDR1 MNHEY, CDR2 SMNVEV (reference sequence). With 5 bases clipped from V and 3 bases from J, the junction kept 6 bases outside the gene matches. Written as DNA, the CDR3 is TGTGCCAGCAGTATAAGACAGGGAAAAGAGACCCAGTACTTC. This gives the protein CASSIRQGKETQYF.

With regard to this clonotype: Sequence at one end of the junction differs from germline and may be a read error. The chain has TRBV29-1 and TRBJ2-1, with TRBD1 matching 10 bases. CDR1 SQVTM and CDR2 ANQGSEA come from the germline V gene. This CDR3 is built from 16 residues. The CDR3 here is CSVEHYGTGAYNKQFF. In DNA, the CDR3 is TGCAGCGTTGAACATTACGGGACAGGGGCTTACAATAAGCAGTTCTTC.

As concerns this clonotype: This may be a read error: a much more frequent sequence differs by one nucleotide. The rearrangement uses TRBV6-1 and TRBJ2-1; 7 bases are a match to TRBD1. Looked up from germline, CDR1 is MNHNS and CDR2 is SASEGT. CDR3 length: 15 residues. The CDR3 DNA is TGTGCCAGCAGGCAGGACCGGGACAGATACAATGAGCAGCTCTTC. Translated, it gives CASRQDRDRYNEQLF.

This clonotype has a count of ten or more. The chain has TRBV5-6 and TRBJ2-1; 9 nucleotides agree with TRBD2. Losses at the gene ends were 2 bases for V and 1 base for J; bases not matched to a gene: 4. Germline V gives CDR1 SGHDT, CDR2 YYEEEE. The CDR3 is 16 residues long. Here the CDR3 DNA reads TGTGCCAGCAGCTTAGAAGCGGGGGGATCCTACAATGAGCAGTTCTTC. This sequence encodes CASSLEAGGSYNEQFF. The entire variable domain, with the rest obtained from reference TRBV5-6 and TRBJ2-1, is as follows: DAGVTQSPTHLIKTRGQQVTLRCSPKSGHDTVSWYQQALGQGPQFIFQYYEEEERQRGNFPDRFSGHQFPNYSSELNVNALLLGDSALYLCASSLEAGGSYNEQFFGPGTRLTVL.

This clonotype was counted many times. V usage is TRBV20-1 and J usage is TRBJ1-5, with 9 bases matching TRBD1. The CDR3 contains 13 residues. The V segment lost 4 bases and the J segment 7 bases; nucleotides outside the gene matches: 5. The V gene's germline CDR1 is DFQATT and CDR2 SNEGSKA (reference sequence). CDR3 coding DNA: TGCAGTGCTACCCGGGACAGGGACCAGCCCCAGCATTTT. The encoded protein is CSATRDRDQPQHF.

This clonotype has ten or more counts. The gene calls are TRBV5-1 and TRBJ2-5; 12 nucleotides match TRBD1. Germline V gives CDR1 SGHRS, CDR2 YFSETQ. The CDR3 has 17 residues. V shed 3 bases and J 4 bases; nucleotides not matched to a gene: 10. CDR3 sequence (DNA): TGCGCCAGCAGCTATAGTCCACCGGGACAGGGGGCAGAGACCCAGTACTTC. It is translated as CASSYSPPGQGAETQYF.

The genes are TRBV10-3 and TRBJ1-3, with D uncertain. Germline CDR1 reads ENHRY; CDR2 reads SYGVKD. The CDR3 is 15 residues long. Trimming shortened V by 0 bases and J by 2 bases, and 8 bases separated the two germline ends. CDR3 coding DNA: TGTGCCATCAGTGAGTCGGGCGGGACTGGAAACACCATATATTTT. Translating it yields CAISESGGTGNTIYF.